These T cell receptor beta chains were read from a single sample in a study of blood T cell repertoires in COVID-19. Assay used: immunoSEQ multiplex PCR; TCRdb lists only in-frame clones, some missing. Counted here are 100,000 to 150,000 clones, over 60% occurring once; the ten biggest clones make up 7.9%. What was sequenced was peripheral blood. Every receptor here comes from a human donor in a cohort sampled during active COVID-19. The CDR3 runs from the conserved cysteine through the conserved F or W. Fields, in order: J gene, V gene, CDR3 protein.

j_call: TRBJ2-7
v_call: TRBV7-2
cdr3_aa: CASSLAGGRKGEQYF

j_call: TRBJ1-5
v_call: TRBV6-1
cdr3_aa: CASSEVTVGRGAWSQPQHF

j_call: TRBJ2-7
v_call: TRBV6-1
cdr3_aa: CASSEWQGQFEQYF

j_call: TRBJ2-7
v_call: TRBV4-2
cdr3_aa: CASSPRQDSYEQYF

j_call: TRBJ1-3
v_call: TRBV18
cdr3_aa: CASSPTGQASGNTIYF

j_call: TRBJ2-1
v_call: TRBV4-2
cdr3_aa: CASSQEASGINEQFF

j_call: TRBJ2-7
v_call: TRBV11-1
cdr3_aa: CASSLKARGISYEQYF

j_call: TRBJ1-1
v_call: TRBV19
cdr3_aa: CASSKGRVITEAFF

j_call: TRBJ1-2
v_call: TRBV19
cdr3_aa: CASTPMWQSNYGYTF

j_call: TRBJ2-1
v_call: TRBV5-4
cdr3_aa: CASSFGGAHNEQFF

j_call: TRBJ1-2
v_call: TRBV7-9
cdr3_aa: CASSQQEGSSFGYTF

j_call: TRBJ1-2
v_call: TRBV19
cdr3_aa: CASSQQGASYGYTF

j_call: TRBJ2-7
v_call: TRBV27
cdr3_aa: CASSFSGRNYEQYF